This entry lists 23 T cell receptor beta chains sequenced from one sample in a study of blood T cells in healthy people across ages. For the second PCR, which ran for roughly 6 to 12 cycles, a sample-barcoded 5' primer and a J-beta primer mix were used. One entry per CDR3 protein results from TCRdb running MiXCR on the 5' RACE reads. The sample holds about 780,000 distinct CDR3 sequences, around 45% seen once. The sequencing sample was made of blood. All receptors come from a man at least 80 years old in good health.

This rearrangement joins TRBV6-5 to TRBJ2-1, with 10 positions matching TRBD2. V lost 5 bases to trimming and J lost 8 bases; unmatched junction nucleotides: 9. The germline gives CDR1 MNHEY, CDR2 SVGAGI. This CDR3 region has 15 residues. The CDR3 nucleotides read TGTGCCAGCAGTAAAGCGGGAGGGCCCCGCGATGAGCAGTTCTTC. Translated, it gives CASSKAGGPRDEQFF.

The CDR3 DNA follows: TGTGCCAGCAGCGTAGAATGGTGGGGCGGGAACTATGGCTACACCTTC. It yields the protein CASSVEWWGGNYGYTF. The gene calls are TRBV9 and TRBJ1-2, with a tentative D call TRBD1 (5 bases). V was cut by 0 bases and J by 2 bases, with 14 bases left in between. CDR3 length: 16 amino acids. Germline assignment: CDR1 SGDLS and CDR2 YYNGEE.

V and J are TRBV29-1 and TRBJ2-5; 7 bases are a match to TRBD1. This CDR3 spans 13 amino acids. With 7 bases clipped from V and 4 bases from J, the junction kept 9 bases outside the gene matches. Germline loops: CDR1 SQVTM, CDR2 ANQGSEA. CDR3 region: CSAYRGVGETQYF. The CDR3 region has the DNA TGCAGCGCCTACAGGGGTGTTGGAGAGACCCAGTACTTC.

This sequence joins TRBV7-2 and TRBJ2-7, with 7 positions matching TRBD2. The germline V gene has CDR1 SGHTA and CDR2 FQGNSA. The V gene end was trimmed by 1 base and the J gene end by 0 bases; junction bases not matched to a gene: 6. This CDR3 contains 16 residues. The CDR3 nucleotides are TGTGCCAGCAGCTTAGGGGGCGGGAGCAACTCCTACGAGCAGTACTTC. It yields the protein CASSLGGGSNSYEQYF.

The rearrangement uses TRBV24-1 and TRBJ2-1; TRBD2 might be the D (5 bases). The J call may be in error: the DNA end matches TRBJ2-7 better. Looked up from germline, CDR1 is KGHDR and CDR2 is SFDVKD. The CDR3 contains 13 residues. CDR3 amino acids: CATSERVYNEQYF. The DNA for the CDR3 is TGTGCCACCAGTGAGCGGGTCTACAATGAGCAGTACTTC.

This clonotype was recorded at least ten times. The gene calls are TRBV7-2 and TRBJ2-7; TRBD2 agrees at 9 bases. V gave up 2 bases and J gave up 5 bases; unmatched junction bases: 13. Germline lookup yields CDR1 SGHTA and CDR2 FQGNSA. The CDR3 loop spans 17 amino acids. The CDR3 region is CASSLTPGASGVNEQYF. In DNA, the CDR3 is TGTGCCAGCAGCTTAACCCCCGGGGCTAGCGGGGTAAACGAGCAGTACTTC.

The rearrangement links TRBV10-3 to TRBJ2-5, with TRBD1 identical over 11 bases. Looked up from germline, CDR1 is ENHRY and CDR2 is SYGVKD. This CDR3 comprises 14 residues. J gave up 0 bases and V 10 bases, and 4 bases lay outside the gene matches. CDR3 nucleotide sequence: TGTGCCACCAGGGGACAGGGGGACCAAGAGACCCAGTACTTC. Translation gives CATRGQGDQETQYF.

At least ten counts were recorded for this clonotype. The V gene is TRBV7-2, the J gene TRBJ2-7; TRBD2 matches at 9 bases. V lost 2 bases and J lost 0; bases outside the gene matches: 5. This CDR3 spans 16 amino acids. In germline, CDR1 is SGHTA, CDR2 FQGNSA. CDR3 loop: CASSLILAGISYEQYF. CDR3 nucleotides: TGTGCCAGCAGCTTAATCCTAGCGGGAATCTCCTACGAGCAGTACTTC.

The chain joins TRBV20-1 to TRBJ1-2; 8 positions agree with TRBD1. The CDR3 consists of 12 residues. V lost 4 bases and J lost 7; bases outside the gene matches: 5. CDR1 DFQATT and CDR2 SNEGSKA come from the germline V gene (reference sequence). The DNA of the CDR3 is TGCAGTGCTACAGGGACAGGCTGTGGCTACACCTTC. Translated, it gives CSATGTGCGYTF.

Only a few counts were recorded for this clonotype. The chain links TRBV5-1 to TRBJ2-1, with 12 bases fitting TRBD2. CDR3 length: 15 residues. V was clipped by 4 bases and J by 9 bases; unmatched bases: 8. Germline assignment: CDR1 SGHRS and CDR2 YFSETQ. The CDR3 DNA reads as TGCGCCAGCAGCCAGACTAGCGGGAGTAGGGCTGAGCAGTTCTTC. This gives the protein CASSQTSGSRAEQFF.

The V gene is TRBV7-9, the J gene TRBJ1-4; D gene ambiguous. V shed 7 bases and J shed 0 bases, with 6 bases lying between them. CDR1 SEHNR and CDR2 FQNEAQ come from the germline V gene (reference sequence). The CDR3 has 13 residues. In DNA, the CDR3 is TGTGCCAGCACCCCAGCAACTAATGAAAAACTGTTTTTT. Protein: CASTPATNEKLFF.

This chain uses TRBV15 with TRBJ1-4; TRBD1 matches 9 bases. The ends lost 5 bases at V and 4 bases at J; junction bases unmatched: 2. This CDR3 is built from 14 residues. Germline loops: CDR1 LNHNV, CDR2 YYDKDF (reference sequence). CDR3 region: CATSLDRGNEKLFF. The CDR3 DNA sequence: TGTGCCACCAGCTTGGACAGGGGTAATGAAAAACTGTTTTTT.

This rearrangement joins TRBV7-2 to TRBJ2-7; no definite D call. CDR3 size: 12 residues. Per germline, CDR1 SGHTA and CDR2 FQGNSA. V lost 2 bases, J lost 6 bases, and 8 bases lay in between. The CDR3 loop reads CASSLSLGEQYF. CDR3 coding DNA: TGTGCCAGCAGCTTATCCCTCGGCGAGCAGTACTTC.

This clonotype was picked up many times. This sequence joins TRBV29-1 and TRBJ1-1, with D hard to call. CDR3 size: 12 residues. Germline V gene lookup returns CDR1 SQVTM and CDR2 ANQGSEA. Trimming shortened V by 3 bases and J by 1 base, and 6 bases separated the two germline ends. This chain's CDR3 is CSVDPGNTEAFF. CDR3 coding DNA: TGCAGCGTTGATCCAGGGAACACTGAAGCTTTCTTT.

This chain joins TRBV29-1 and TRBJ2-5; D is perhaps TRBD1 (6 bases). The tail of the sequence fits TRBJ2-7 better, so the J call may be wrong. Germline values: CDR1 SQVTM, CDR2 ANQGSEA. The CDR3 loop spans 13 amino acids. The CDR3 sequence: CSVGVGAGYEQYF. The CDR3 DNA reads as TGCAGCGTTGGGGTGGGGGCTGGCTACGAGCAGTACTTC.

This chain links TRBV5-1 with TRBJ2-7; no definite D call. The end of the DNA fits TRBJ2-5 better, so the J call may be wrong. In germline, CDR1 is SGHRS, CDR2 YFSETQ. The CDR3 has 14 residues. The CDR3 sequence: CASSLDPRSETQYF. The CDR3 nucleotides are TGCGCCAGCAGCTTGGATCCTAGATCGGAGACCCAGTACTTC.

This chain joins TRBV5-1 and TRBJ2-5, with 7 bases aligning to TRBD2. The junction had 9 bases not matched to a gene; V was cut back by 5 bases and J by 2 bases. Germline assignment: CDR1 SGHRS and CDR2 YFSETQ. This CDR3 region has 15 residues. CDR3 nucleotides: TGCGCCAGCAGTGGTGGTCCTAGCGGACAAGAGACCCAGTACTTC. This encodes CASSGGPSGQETQYF.

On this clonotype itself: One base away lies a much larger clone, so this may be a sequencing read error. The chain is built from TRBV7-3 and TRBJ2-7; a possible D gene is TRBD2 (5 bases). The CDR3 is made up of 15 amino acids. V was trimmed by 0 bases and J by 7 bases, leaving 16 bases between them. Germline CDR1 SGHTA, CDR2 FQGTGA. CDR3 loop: CASSLTGFEGDEQYF. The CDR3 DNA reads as TGTGCCAGCAGCTTAACAGGGTTCGAGGGTGATGAGCAGTACTTC.

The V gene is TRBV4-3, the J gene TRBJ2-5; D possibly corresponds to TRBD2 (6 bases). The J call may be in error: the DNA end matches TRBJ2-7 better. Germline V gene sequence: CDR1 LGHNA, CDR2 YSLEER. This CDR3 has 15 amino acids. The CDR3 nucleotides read TGCGCCAGCAGTCCTCGGGAGACTGGTGGATACGAGCAGTACTTC. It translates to CASSPRETGGYEQYF.

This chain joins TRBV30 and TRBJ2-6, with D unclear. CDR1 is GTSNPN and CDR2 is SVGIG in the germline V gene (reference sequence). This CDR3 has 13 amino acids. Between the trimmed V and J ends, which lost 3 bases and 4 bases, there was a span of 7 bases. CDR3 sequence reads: CAWSFGGANVLTF. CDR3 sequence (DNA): TGTGCCTGGAGCTTTGGAGGGGCCAACGTCCTGACTTTC.

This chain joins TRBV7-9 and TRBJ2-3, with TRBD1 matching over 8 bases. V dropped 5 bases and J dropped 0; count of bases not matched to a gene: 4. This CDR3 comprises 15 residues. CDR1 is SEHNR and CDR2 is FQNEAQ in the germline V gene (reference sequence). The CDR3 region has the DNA TGTGCCAGCAGCACCCGGGACAGGAGCACAGATACGCAGTATTTT. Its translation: CASSTRDRSTDTQYF.

The CDR3 is CSATSRGGSLNYGYTF. The CDR3 DNA reads TGCAGTGCAACATCGCGTGGGGGGTCTTTAAACTATGGCTACACCTTC. V gene TRBV20-1 combines with J gene TRBJ1-2; possibly TRBD1 for D (5 bases). The CDR3 contains 16 residues. Germline V gives CDR1 DFQATT, CDR2 SNEGSKA (reference sequence). Between the trimmed V and J ends, which lost 6 bases and 2 bases, there was a span of 22 bases.

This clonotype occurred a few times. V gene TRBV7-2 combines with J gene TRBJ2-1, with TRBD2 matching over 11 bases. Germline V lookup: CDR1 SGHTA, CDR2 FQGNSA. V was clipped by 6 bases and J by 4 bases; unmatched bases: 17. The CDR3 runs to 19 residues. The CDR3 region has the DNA TGTGCCAGCAGACCCCCCGGGGTAGCGGGAGGGCCTGGGTACAATGAGCAGTTCTTC. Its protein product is CASRPPGVAGGPGYNEQFF.